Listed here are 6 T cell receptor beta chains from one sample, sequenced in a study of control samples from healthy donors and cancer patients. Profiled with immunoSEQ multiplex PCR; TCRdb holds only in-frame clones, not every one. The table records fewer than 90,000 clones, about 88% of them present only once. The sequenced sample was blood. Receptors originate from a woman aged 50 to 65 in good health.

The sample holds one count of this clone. Here the CDR3 DNA reads TGCAGCGTTGACCTCGGGGGGGGAGAAGCTTTCTTT. It codes for CSVDLGGGEAFF. V and J are TRBV29-1 and TRBJ1-1; D is perhaps TRBD1 (5 bases). Germline values: CDR1 SQVTM, CDR2 ANQGSEA. V lost 3 bases to trimming and J lost 8 bases, with 13 bases between them. This CDR3 has 12 residues. Full variable domain (rest looked up from reference TRBV29-1 and TRBJ1-1): SAVISQKPSRDICQRGTSLTIQCQVDSQVTMMFWYRQQPGQSLTLIATANQGSEATYESGFVIDKFPISRPNLTFSTLTVSNMSPEDSSIYLCSVDLGGGEAFFGQGTRLTVV.

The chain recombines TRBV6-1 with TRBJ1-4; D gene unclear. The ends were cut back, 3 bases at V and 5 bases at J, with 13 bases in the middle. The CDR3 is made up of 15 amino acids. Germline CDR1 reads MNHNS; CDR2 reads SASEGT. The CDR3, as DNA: TGTGCCAGCAGTGATTCGAGGAACGGGAATGAAAAACTGTTTTTT. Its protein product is CASSDSRNGNEKLFF.

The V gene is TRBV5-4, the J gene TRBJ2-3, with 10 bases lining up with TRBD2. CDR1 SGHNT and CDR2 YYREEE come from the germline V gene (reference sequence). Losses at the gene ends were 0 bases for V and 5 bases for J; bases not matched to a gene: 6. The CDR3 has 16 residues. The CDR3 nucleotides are TGTGCCAGCAGCTTGGCGGCTAGCGGGGGTCAAGATACGCAGTATTTT. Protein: CASSLAASGGQDTQYF.

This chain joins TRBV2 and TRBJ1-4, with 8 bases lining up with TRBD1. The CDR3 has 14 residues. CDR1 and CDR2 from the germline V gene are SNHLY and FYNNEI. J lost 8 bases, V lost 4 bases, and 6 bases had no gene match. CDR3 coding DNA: TGTGCCAGCAGTGTACAGGGGGTAGAGGAAAAACTGTTTTTT. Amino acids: CASSVQGVEEKLFF.

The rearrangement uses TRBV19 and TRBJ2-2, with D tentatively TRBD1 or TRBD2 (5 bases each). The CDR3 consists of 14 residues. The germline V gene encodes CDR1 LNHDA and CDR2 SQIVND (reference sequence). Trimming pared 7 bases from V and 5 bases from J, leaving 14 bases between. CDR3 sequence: CASKGERRTGELFF. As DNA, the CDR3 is TGTGCCAGTAAAGGGGAGAGGAGAACCGGGGAGCTGTTTTTT.

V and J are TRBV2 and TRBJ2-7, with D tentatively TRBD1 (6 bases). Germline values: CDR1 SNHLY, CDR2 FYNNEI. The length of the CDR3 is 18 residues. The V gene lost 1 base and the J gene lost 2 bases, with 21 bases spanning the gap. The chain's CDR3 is CASSEGLDRRGPTYEQYF. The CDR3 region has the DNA TGTGCCAGCAGTGAAGGTCTGGACAGAAGGGGCCCTACCTACGAGCAGTACTTC.